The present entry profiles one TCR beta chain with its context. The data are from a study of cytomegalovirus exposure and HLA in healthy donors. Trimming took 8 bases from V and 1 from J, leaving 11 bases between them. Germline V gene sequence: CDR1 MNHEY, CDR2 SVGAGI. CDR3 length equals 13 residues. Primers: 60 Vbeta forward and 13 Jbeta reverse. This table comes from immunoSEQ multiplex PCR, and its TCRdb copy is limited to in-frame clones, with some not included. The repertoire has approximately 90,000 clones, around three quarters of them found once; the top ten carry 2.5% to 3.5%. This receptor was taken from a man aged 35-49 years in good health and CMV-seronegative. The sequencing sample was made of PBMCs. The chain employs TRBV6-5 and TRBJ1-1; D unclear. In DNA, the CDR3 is TGTGCCAGCGGTGAGACGGGGAACACTGAAGCTTTCTTT. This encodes CASGETGNTEAFF.